This entry concerns a single T cell receptor beta chain. These data belong to a study of blood T cell repertoires in COVID-19. For the study at large: Acute and convalescent COVID-19 specimens originated in the United States, Italy and Spain.

The protocol was immunoSEQ multiplex PCR, while the TCRdb copy is restricted to in-frame clones and leaves out a portion. The profile shows roughly 36,000 clones, around 84% of them singletons. V shed 1 base and J shed 2 bases, with 8 bases lying between them. Germline loops: CDR1 SGHVS, CDR2 FQNEAQ. This CDR3 has 14 residues. This chain uses TRBV7-8 with TRBJ2-5; TRBD1 might be the D (5 bases). Sequenced input: peripheral blood. The clonotype comes from a human donor in a cohort sampled during active COVID-19. CDR3 DNA sequence: TGTGCCAGCAGCTTAGTCAGGGTACAAGAGACCCAGTACTTC. Its protein is CASSLVRVQETQYF.